This T cell receptor beta chain was observed in a study of cytotoxic CD8 clonotypes in ibrutinib-treated CLL (dated by TCRdb to the early 2020s). About the full investigation: The cohort included about 15 treatment-naive and roughly ten relapsed/refractory patients; roughly 17 were IGHV unmutated. Responses were partial in roughly 25 patients and complete in 2; after median approximately 66 months follow-up, approximately 15 stayed in remission and approximately twelve progressed. The response samples were drawn at a median of roughly twelve months into treatment, with a range of about 6 to 36 months. Samples averaged roughly 260,000 productive templates and tens of thousands of productive rearrangements. Longitudinal samples were obtainable from about 30% of the 86 participants in the trial. Cryopreserved peripheral blood mononuclear cells were collected before treatment, at response, and at either disease progression or sustained remission.

This clone was counted a single time. Its antigen remains unidentified. No per-base quality is available; no much larger clone lies one base away. Each clonotype received, on average, roughly 9.6x coverage in deep resolution sequencing performed on a MiSeq, where the target depth lay between 1 in 1 million and 1 in 200,000 T cells. The immunoSEQ hsTCRB Kit was used to generate TCR beta libraries. From the authors' description of their analysis: The data were analyzed with ImmunoSEQ Analyzer and ImmunoSEQ Data Assistant, and V, D and J gene assignments followed IMGT definitions. Clonality, with values ranging from 0 to 1, was calculated as one minus the normalized Shannon entropy of productive rearrangement frequencies. Public clonotype analysis was restricted to overrepresented clonotypes comprising at least 0.05% of each patient's repertoire. Some 14 age-matched healthy donor repertoires from immuneACCESS served as clonality controls. Entries here come from immuneACCESS through TCRdb and include only in-frame sequences with V and J called. Some clones fail to appear in such tables; in the studies checked, an unresolved V gene covers under half of the shortfall, and the cause of the remainder is unknown. The D gene and trimming were derived from the DNA, and the V and J assignments and clone size from that table. The sample records some 310,000 clones, roughly 80% of which are singletons. The top ten clones comprise more than 6% of the sample.

For TCR beta library preparation, roughly 2 micrograms of genomic DNA were extracted from the cryopreserved PBMCs. High-throughput TCR beta sequencing was performed on longitudinal blood samples from CLL patients receiving ibrutinib monotherapy. Patients were enrolled in a phase 2 open-label single-center ibrutinib monotherapy trial. The study at large found these results: Public clonotypes were rare and either contracted or stayed stable during treatment, and the rise in clonality at ibrutinib response reflected the expansion of private clonotypes. Baseline clonality exceeded that of age-matched healthy donors and correlated strongly with circulating CD8+ T-cell counts. An increase in clonality was observed at ibrutinib response, with clonality remaining stable during sustained remission and falling back toward baseline at progression. Sustained-remission and progressing patients did not have matched sampling times, and lymph node repertoires were not examined.

The CDR3 holds 13 amino acids from the cysteine to the phenylalanine. This entry keeps only the CDR3 DNA: 39 bases, framed from base 1. CDR1 and CDR2 are read off the germline V gene as KGHSH and LQKENI. The V end gives up 2 bases and the J end 6 bases, leaving 4 bases in the junction not matched to a gene. Sequences were derived from PBMCs, sampled before ibrutinib treatment. This clonotype was obtained from a human donor with chronic lymphocytic leukemia. The rearrangement joined TRBV18 to TRBJ2-7, with TRBD1 identical over 7 junction bases. Here is the DNA: TGTGCCAGCTCACCAGACAGGGTGGGCGAGCAGTACTTC. Its translation is CASSPDRVGEQYF.